This T cell receptor (beta chain) was captured in a study of CD8+CD57+ T cells in acquired aplastic anemia (dated by TCRdb to the late 2010s). For context, the study as a whole: DNA extracted from sorted CD4+ and CD8+ cells had a mean of about 3.3 ug, with a range of about 0.2 to 30 ug. A CD8+CD57+ expansion meant a frequency higher than the mean frequency seen in healthy subjects. Results and caveats for the whole study, not just this receptor: Roughly 30 CD8+ CDR3 sequences were shared between patients and controls but appeared highly expressed in patients and within their immunodominant clones. No significant difference in CD8+ Simpson's diversity was found between patients and healthy controls (P=0.060).

Genomic DNA served as template for TCR beta VDJ combination and CDR3 sequence profiling. An Illumina HiSeq 2000 was the platform used for TCR repertoire sequencing. Processing in the source paper ran as follows. TRBV/TRBJ rearrangement plots, CDR3 size and DJ length profiles, and Simpson's diversity index were used to assess repertoires. The most abundant DNA sequence in the deep sequencing data was taken as the immunodominant clone. CDR3 amino acid sequences were screened for sharing across subjects and compared with published repertoires and the VDJdb database. Starting from the raw public reads, TCRdb applied fastp trimming at Q25, assembled clones with MiXCR and retained in-frame beta chains. For every CDR3 protein sequence, its rows merge into one entry that carries the most common genes and DNA. TCRdb, rather than the study authors, made the V and J calls. The sample yields 200,000 or so distinct CDR3 sequences; roughly 45% were counted once. The ten largest make up 15% to 20% of the sample.

Based on the germline V gene (reference sequence), the CDR1 and CDR2 sequences are SEHNR and FQNEAQ. The V and J ends are trimmed by 5 bases and 10 bases, leaving 21 bases between them. The CDR3 sequence holds 15 residues, the cysteine and phenylalanine included. The sequence is cut down to CDR3 DNA, 45 bases in frame from base 1. In regard to this clonotype: The target of this receptor is not known. The record has no base qualities; no much larger clone is one base away.

Expansion of CD8+CD57+ cells had been shown by flow cytometry in the patients chosen for sequencing. Every patient had a diagnosis of severe acquired aplastic anemia based on International Study of Aplastic Anemia and Agranulocytosis and Camitta criteria. At the time blood was sampled, none of the patients had received any therapy. In the study, sorted CD4+ and CD8+ blood T cells from patients with severe aplastic anemia and from healthy subjects underwent deep sequencing of TCR repertoires. Patients were enrolled in the USA under clinicaltrials.gov protocols 00001620, 01623167, 00001397, 00071045, 00081523 and 00961064. Ficoll-Paque density gradient centrifugation was used to isolate peripheral blood mononuclear cells. Before DNA was extracted, CD4+ and CD8+ T cells were sorted using either FACS or magnetic beads.

Sequenced: sorted CD4+, CD8+, or CD8+CD57+ T cells (not recorded which) from PBMCs. The sequence derives from a human donor with aplastic anemia. The chain couples TRBV7-9 to TRBJ2-1; the D gene is not confidently resolved. The encoded CDR3 is CASSRRPRAVDEQFF. The base sequence is TGTGCCAGCAGCCGTCGACCTAGGGCCGTGGACGAGCAGTTCTTC.